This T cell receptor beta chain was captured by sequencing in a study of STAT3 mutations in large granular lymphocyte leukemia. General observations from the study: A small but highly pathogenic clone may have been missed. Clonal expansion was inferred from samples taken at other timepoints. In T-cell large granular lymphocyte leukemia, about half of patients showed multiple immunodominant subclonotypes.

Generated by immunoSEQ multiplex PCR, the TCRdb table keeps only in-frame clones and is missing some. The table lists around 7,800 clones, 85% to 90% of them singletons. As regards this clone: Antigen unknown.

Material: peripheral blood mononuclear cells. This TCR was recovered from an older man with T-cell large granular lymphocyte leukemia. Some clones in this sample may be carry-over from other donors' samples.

DNA for the CDR3: TGTGCCAGCAGCTTAAGAGGAAGCGGGGGGATCAGCACAGATACGCAGTATTTT. Its translation is CASSLRGSGGISTDTQYF. V is TRBV7-2 and J is TRBJ2-3, with 9 nucleotides matching TRBD2. Unmatched junction bases numbered 9, after V lost 2 bases and J lost 0 bases. Per germline, CDR1 SGHTA and CDR2 FQGNSA. The CDR3 loop spans 18 amino acids.